This entry is about one T cell receptor beta chain. Per the original methods: Estimated nucleated cell counts came from reference gene primer amplification. Produced via immunoSEQ multiplex PCR; TCRdb's table is partial and in-frame only. D and trimming come from the DNA, and the V and J calls and clone size come from that table. Of some 230,000 clones detected, about 85% appear once; the ten largest clones hold about a tenth. Followed longitudinally, the Seattle patients had been enrolled during active infection. The CDR3 sequence is 13 residues long. CDR1 and CDR2 from the germline V gene are SGHRS and YFSETQ. V shed 3 bases and J shed 5 bases, with 11 bases lying between them. This record comes from a study of blood T cell repertoires in COVID-19. About the research overall: Spain, Italy and the United States supplied samples that represented acute and convalescent COVID-19. PBMCs, B-cell-depleted T cells, or T cells provided the cDNA or gDNA that made up the material.

This receptor was identified in a woman in her forties or fifties with COVID-19, enrolled during active disease. Sequencing input: peripheral blood. This chain uses TRBV5-1 with TRBJ1-1; no reliable D call. CDR3 residues: CASSSFTGTEAFF. CDR3 DNA sequence: TGCGCCAGCAGCTCCTTTACGGGGACTGAAGCTTTCTTT.